The present entry profiles one T cell receptor (beta chain) with its context. Its antigen has not been determined. Qualities for individual bases were not recorded, and no much larger clone is one base off. Trimming takes 1 base from V and 4 bases from J, and the germline ends sit 10 bases apart. The CDR1 and CDR2 encoded by the germline V gene are SGHTA and FQGNSA. The CDR3 numbers 14 residues from cysteine through phenylalanine. The entry retains the CDR3 DNA only, 42 bases that are in frame from base 1. The data belong to a study of T cell clonotyping in hematopoietic cell transplantation (dated by TCRdb to the early 2020s). For the study in its entirety: A total of fewer than 150 blood samples were gathered in the study from under 40 consecutive transplant recipients along with their related donors. Recruitment of patients ran from 2015 to early 2017, and follow-up continued until late 2020 or until death.

Points the paper makes about the study in general: Broader TCR repertoire diversity after transplant was predicted by Inverse Simpson Index values from donors and from recipients before transplant. After transplant, TCR diversity in recipients dropped, and pathologically expanded clonotypes increased progressively from day 30 to day 180. Only a small fraction of recipient repertoires overlapped donor repertoires, with over 95% appearing de novo at the given depth. Sample size was limited, and cells were not sorted, so CD4 and CD8 repertoire contributions could not be separated.

Sample time point, as interpreted from the label and publication: 100 days after allo-HCT. Recipient blood was collected about 28 days before transplant and at days 30, 100 and 180 after transplant. Nuclei Lysis Solution was used to extract genomic DNA from fresh or cryopreserved unfractionated peripheral blood mononuclear cells. With the immunoSEQ assay, which is a bias-controlled multiplex PCR relying on V- and J-specific primers, TCR beta CDR3 regions were amplified from genomic DNA. In a second PCR step, the CDR3 amplicons were tagged with a proprietary barcode plus Illumina adapter sequences. CDR3 libraries were sequenced on an Illumina MiSeq instrument. In the source study's methods: Export and quality control were handled in immunoSEQ Analyzer 3.0, while downstream analyses relied on R Bioconductor and Immunarch. Only productive rearrangements within the normalized downsampled data set were used in the calculation of repertoire metrics. Pathologically expanded clonotypes were defined as those larger than 5 templates in the normalized cohort. Repertoire diversity was measured with the Inverse Simpson Index. To capture all clonotypes, CMV-specificity analyses were performed on the non-normalized data set. TCRdb stores this immuneACCESS table with in-frame sequences only. Part of the clones is absent; in the studies checked, under half of the shortfall reflects unresolved V genes, and no reason is known for the rest. V, J and clone size were drawn from that table, and D and trimming were deduced from the DNA. In this sample the table shows 6,000 to 7,000 clones, about 77% of which occur a single time. The top ten clones comprise approximately 30% of the sample.

The receptor was isolated from a female patient aged 25-39 years who had an allogeneic stem cell transplant, so the T cells may come from the graft donor. Some clones in this sample may be carry-over from other donors' samples. The V and J segments used are TRBV7-2 and TRBJ1-1; D gene: possibly TRBD1, on 5 matching bases. Material: PBMCs, obtained 100 days after allogeneic stem cell transplant. The DNA sequence reads TGTGCCAGCAGCTTAGGAGGGGCGAGCACTGAAGCTTTCTTT. Its protein is CASSLGGASTEAFF.